This TCR beta chain was identified during a study of cytomegalovirus exposure and HLA in healthy donors. Study-wide results and caveats: Published work reported that the classifier diagnosed cytomegalovirus status with high specificity and sensitivity.

Comment on this clone: The antigen is not known.

Produced via immunoSEQ multiplex PCR; TCRdb's table is partial and in-frame only. This table holds under 250,000 clones, approximately 82% found once. Trimming removed 4 bases at V and 4 bases at J, with 8 bases between. Per germline, CDR1 SGHTA and CDR2 FQGTGA. This CDR3 contains 13 residues. This TCR was sampled from a woman aged 18-29 years in good health and CMV-seronegative. V and J are TRBV7-3 and TRBJ1-3; unclear D gene. The source material was PBMCs. The DNA of the CDR3 is TGTGCCAGCAGCTCGGTTTCCGGAAACACCATATATTTT. It yields the protein CASSSVSGNTIYF.